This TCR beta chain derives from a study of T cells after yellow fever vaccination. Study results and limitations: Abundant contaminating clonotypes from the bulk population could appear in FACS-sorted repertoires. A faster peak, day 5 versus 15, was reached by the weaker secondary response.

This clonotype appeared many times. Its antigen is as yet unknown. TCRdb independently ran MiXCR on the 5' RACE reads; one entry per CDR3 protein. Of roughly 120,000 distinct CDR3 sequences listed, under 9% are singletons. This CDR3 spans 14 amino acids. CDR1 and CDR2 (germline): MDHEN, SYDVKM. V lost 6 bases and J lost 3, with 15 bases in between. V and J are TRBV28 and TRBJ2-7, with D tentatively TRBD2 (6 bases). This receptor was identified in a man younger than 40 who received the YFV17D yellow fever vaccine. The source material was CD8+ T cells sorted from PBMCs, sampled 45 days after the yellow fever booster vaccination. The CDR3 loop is CASSPGGAGYEQYF. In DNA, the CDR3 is TGTGCCAGCAGCCCTGGTGGAGCGGGCTACGAGCAGTACTTC.